This TCR beta chain derives from a study of T cells in Graves' hyperthyroidism and ophthalmopathy. Whole-study context: Prior to any treatment, at the point of initial diagnosis, peripheral blood was collected. Study-level points and caveats: Most expanded thyroid clonotypes above 0.001 also appeared in blood.

Ten or more counts support this clonotype. Its matching antigen is unknown. The CDR3 regions of TCR beta were amplified from RNA transcripts. The study used the HTBI primer set for a first-round RT-PCR of the TCR CDR3. TCRdb re-analysed the multiplex PCR reads in MiXCR, keeping a single row per CDR3 protein. This table holds about 360,000 distinct CDR3 sequences, 13% found once. Hyperthyroidism in the patients, aged 18 to 65, was newly diagnosed and under 2 months in duration. Germline CDR1 SEHNR, CDR2 FQNEAQ (reference sequence). Trimming took 5 bases from V and 8 from J; bases not matched to a gene: 9. This CDR3 has 14 amino acids.

The source is a woman between 18 and 30 years old with Graves' hyperthyroidism. This chain connects TRBV7-9 to TRBJ1-2; the match to TRBD1 covers 9 bases. The sequencing input was blood. The CDR3, as DNA: TGTGCCAGCAGCCAGGGACAGGGTGTCGAGGGCTACACCTTC. Residues: CASSQGQGVEGYTF. The complete variable domain, with remaining parts taken from reference TRBV7-9 and TRBJ1-2, reads DTGVSQNPRHKITKRGQNVTFRCDPISEHNRLYWYRQTLGQGPEFLTYFQNEAQLEKSRLLSDRFSAERPKGSFSTLEIQRTEQGDSAMYLCASSQGQGVEGYTFGSGTRLTVV.